These 31 T cell receptor beta chains share one sample of origin, sequenced in a study of monozygotic twins with inflammatory bowel disease. TCRdb reprocessed the 5' RACE reads, with one entry per CDR3 protein and no DNA. The listing contains 400,000 or so distinct CDR3 sequences. The specimen was blood. The receptors stem from a human donor with ulcerative colitis or Crohn's disease, or a healthy co-twin of an affected twin (not recorded which).

The chain has TRBV4-1 and TRBJ1-1. The CDR3 loop spans 13 amino acids. Germline lookup yields CDR1 MGHRA and CDR2 YSYEKL. CDR3 amino acids: CASSHTMNTEAFF.

V gene TRBV6-5 combines with J gene TRBJ1-6; TCRdb's D call of TRBD1 is untestable without DNA. The CDR3 consists of 15 residues. Germline CDR1 is MNHEY and CDR2 is SVGAGI. CDR3 sequence reads: CASSYSKDSYSPLHF.

The V call is TRBV11-2, the J call TRBJ2-3. This CDR3 is built from 13 residues. CDR1 and CDR2 (germline): SGHAT, FQNNGV. CDR3 sequence reads: CASRGLATDTQYF.

This rearrangement joins TRBV5-8 to TRBJ2-1; lacking DNA, the TRBD2 call made by TCRdb goes unchecked. The CDR3 sequence is 15 residues long. The germline gives CDR1 SGHTS, CDR2 YDEGEE. The CDR3 spells CASTTGLAAYNEQFF.

The chain is built from TRBV5-1 and TRBJ2-2; TCRdb selects TRBD1, and the lack of DNA leaves this call unchecked. Germline V gene lookup returns CDR1 SGHRS and CDR2 YFSETQ. The CDR3 extends over 16 amino acids. CDR3 sequence: CASSFRDRDPTGELFF.

The chain carries TRBV7-2 and TRBJ1-1; TCRdb reports TRBD1, a call that lacks DNA to check it against. CDR3 length: 13 residues. Germline CDR1 reads SGHTA; CDR2 reads FQGNSA. CDR3 residues: CASSFKRGTEAFF.

V and J are TRBV7-2 and TRBJ2-7; the TCRdb D gene call, TRBD2, has no DNA to confirm it. The CDR3 runs to 16 residues. CDR1 is SGHTA and CDR2 is FQGNSA in the germline V gene. The CDR3 reads CASSSYPTSGRYEQYF.

The V gene is TRBV20-1, the J gene TRBJ1-6. The CDR3 is 13 residues long. Germline V gene sequence: CDR1 DFQATT, CDR2 SNEGSKA (reference sequence). CDR3 protein: CSATRDSNSPLHF.

The CDR3 spells CASSGRDRADGYTF. This sequence joins TRBV5-6 and TRBJ1-2; TCRdb outputs TRBD1, but without DNA this stays unchecked. This CDR3 region has 14 residues. Germline lookup yields CDR1 SGHDT and CDR2 YYEEEE.

The chain is built from TRBV12-3 or TRBV12-4 and TRBJ1-2. This CDR3 is 14 amino acids long. CDR3 amino acids: CASSLLGVNYGYTF.

The rearrangement links TRBV9 to TRBJ2-7; the TRBD1 assignment by TCRdb is unverifiable without DNA. Germline lookup yields CDR1 SGDLS and CDR2 YYNGEE. CDR3 size: 16 residues. The CDR3: CASSEEKGAARSEQYF.

The V gene is TRBV30, the J gene TRBJ1-6; the TRBD1 assignment by TCRdb is unverifiable without DNA. Germline V gives CDR1 GTSNPN, CDR2 SVGIG (reference sequence). This CDR3 spans 12 amino acids. CDR3 loop: CASRPQDSPLHF.

The chain has TRBV20-1 and TRBJ1-5; TCRdb gives TRBD1 as the D gene, but with no DNA this cannot be confirmed. CDR3 length: 15 amino acids. In germline, CDR1 is DFQATT, CDR2 SNEGSKA (reference sequence). The CDR3 region is CSADTGYYSNQPQHF.

The V and J genes are TRBV7-9 and TRBJ1-1; TCRdb outputs TRBD1, but without DNA this stays unchecked. This CDR3 spans 15 amino acids. CDR1 SEHNR and CDR2 FQNEAQ come from the germline V gene (reference sequence). The CDR3 region is CASSLGDISGAEAFF. Full variable domain (outside the CDR3, taken from reference TRBV7-9 and TRBJ1-1): DTGVSQNPRHKITKRGQNVTFRCDPISEHNRLYWYRQTLGQGPEFLTYFQNEAQLEKSRLLSDRFSAERPKGSFSTLEIQRTEQGDSAMYLCASSLGDISGAEAFFGQGTRLTVV.

V gene TRBV6-5 combines with J gene TRBJ2-7; as DNA is missing, the TRBD1 call by TCRdb cannot be tested. Germline CDR1 and CDR2: MNHEY and SVGAGI. The CDR3 runs to 13 residues. CDR3 residues: CAARAGTAYEQYF.

This chain links TRBV7-8 with TRBJ1-6. CDR1 is SGHVS, CDR2 FQNEAQ, per germline. There are 14 residues in the CDR3. This CDR3 is CASSRLDSYSPLHF. Drawing the rest from reference TRBV7-8 and TRBJ1-6, the complete variable domain is GAGVSQSPRYKVAKRGQDVALRCDPISGHVSLFWYQQALGQGPEFLTYFQNEAQLDKSGLPSDRFFAERPEGSVSTLKIQRTQQEDSAVYLCASSRLDSYSPLHFGNGTRLTVT.

The chain carries TRBV7-2 and TRBJ1-2; TCRdb indicates TRBD1, and absent DNA this call remains unverified. This CDR3 spans 15 amino acids. Looked up from germline, CDR1 is SGHTA and CDR2 is FQGNSA. The CDR3 sequence is CASSTSGGGYYGYTF. The full variable domain, in which reference TRBV7-2 and TRBJ1-2 provide the parts outside the CDR3, is GAGVSQSPSNKVTEKGKDVELRCDPISGHTALYWYRQSLGQGLEFLIYFQGNSAPDKSGLPSDRFSAERTGGSVSTLTIQRTQQEDSAVYLCASSTSGGGYYGYTFGSGTRLTVV.

The J gene is TRBJ2-1, the V gene TRBV28; TCRdb's D call of TRBD1 is untestable without DNA. Germline V CDR1 and CDR2: MDHEN, SYDVKM. This CDR3 has 11 residues. The CDR3 here is CASGQGIRGSF.

The chain carries TRBV6-2 or TRBV6-3 and TRBJ2-7; TCRdb proposes TRBD2, but this gene call is untestable without DNA. Germline V CDR1 and CDR2: MNHEY, SVGEGT. This CDR3 is built from 13 residues. The chain's CDR3 is CATSHTVIYEQYF.

J is TRBJ1-5 and V is TRBV7-2. This CDR3 region has 13 residues. CDR1 SGHTA and CDR2 FQGNSA come from the germline V gene. CDR3 residues: CASSLAKGQPQHF.

The V and J genes are TRBV5-6 and TRBJ2-5; TCRdb names TRBD1, which stays unverified in the absence of DNA. The CDR3 is 14 residues long. Germline V CDR1 and CDR2: SGHDT, YYEEEE. The CDR3 spells CASSHDSEGKTQYF.

The chain combines TRBV12-3 or TRBV12-4 with TRBJ2-1; TCRdb's D call, TRBD2, is unchecked because there is no DNA. The CDR3 covers 16 residues. The CDR3 is CASSSPTSGRYNEQFF.

The V call is TRBV5-1, the J call TRBJ2-7; TCRdb's D call of TRBD1 is untestable without DNA. The CDR3 totals 15 residues. Germline V gene sequence: CDR1 SGHRS, CDR2 YFSETQ. The CDR3 is CASSGTGTGMREQYF.

This chain uses TRBV30 with TRBJ2-7. The CDR3 is 13 residues long. The germline V gene encodes CDR1 GTSNPN and CDR2 SVGIG (reference sequence). The CDR3 loop is CAWTDTTGNEQYF. Full variable domain (outside the CDR3, taken from reference TRBV30 and TRBJ2-7): SQTIHQWPATLVQPVGSPLSLECTVEGTSNPNLYWYRQAAGRGLQLLFYSVGIGQISSEVPQNLSASRPQDRQFILSSKKLLLSDSGFYLCAWTDTTGNEQYFGPGTRLTVT.

The chain couples TRBV28 to TRBJ2-3. Germline-derived CDR1 and CDR2 are MDHEN and SYDVKM. This CDR3 spans 14 amino acids. CDR3 in amino acids: CASSVSLRTDTQYF.

The J gene is TRBJ1-4, the V gene TRBV6-6. The germline gives CDR1 MNHNY, CDR2 SVGAGI (reference sequence). The CDR3 covers 14 residues. The CDR3: CASRPRGVNEKLFF.

This sequence joins TRBV7-9 and TRBJ1-4. The germline CDR1 and CDR2 sequences are SEHNR and FQNEAQ (reference sequence). CDR3 length: 14 amino acids. CDR3 residues: CASSSDYTNEKLFF.

This chain connects TRBV9 to TRBJ1-1; the D call of TRBD1 rests on TCRdb alone, since no DNA is present to check it. This CDR3 contains 15 residues. Germline assignment: CDR1 SGDLS and CDR2 YYNGEE. The CDR3 here is CASSVAGGANTEAFF. Combining the CDR3 with reference TRBV9 and TRBJ1-1 gives the whole variable domain DSGVTQTPKHLITATGQRVTLRCSPRSGDLSVYWYQQSLDQGLQFLIQYYNGEERAKGNILERFSAQQFPDLHSELNLSSLELGDSALYFCASSVAGGANTEAFFGQGTRLTVV.

The genes are TRBV12-3 or TRBV12-4 and TRBJ2-2; the TRBD2 assignment by TCRdb is unverifiable without DNA. CDR3 size: 15 residues. This CDR3 reads CASKGGLAVTGELFF.

CDR3 residues: CASSSRQEAGYTF. The chain carries TRBV6-5 and TRBJ1-2; TCRdb proposes TRBD1, but this gene call is untestable without DNA. The CDR3 covers 13 residues. Germline V lookup: CDR1 MNHEY, CDR2 SVGAGI.

The CDR3 here is CAISTPLTGELFF. This chain joins TRBV10-3 and TRBJ2-2. The CDR3 is 13 amino acids. Germline-derived CDR1 and CDR2 are ENHRY and SYGVKD.